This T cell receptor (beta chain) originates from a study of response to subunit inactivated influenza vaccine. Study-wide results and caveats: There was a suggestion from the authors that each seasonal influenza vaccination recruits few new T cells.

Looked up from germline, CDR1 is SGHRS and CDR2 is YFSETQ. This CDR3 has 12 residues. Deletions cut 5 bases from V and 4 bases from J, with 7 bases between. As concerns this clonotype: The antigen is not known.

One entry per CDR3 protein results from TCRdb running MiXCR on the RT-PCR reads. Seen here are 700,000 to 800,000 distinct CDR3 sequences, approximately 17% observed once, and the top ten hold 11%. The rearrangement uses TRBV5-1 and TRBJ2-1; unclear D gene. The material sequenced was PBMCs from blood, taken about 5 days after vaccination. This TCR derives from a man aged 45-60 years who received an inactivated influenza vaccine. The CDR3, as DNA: TGCGCCAGCAGACATGATTACAATGAGCAGTTCTTC. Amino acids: CASRHDYNEQFF.